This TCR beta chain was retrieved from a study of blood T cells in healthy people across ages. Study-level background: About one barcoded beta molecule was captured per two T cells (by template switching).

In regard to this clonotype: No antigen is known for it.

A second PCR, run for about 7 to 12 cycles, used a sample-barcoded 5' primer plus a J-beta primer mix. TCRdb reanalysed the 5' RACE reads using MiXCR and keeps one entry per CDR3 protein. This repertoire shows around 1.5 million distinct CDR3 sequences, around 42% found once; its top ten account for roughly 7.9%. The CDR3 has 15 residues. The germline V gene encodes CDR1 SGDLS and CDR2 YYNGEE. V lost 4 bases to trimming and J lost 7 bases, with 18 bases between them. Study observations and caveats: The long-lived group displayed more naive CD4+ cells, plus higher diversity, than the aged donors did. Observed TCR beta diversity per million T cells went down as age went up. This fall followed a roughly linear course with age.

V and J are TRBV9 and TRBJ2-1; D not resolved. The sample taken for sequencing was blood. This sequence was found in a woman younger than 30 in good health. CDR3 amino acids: CASSPSSEFANEQFF. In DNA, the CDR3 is TGTGCCAGCAGCCCAAGTAGTGAGTTCGCAAATGAGCAGTTCTTC.